Described below is a single T cell receptor (beta chain) sequence and its context. These data are taken from a study of control samples from healthy donors and cancer patients. Assay used: immunoSEQ multiplex PCR; TCRdb lists only in-frame clones, some missing. The sample carries under 130,000 clones, roughly 91% recorded once. The TCR originated in a man aged 60-69 years with lung cancer. Sequencing was carried out using PBMCs.

CDR3 in DNA: TGCGCCAGCAGCTTGGAGGTAGGGACAGGGGCGTGGATGAACACTGAAGCTTTCTTT. It specifies CASSLEVGTGAWMNTEAFF. The chain is built from TRBV5-1 and TRBJ1-1; 10 bases match TRBD1. Germline values: CDR1 SGHRS, CDR2 YFSETQ. The trim removed 0 bases at V and 0 bases at J, leaving 11 bases unmatched. The CDR3 loop spans 19 amino acids.